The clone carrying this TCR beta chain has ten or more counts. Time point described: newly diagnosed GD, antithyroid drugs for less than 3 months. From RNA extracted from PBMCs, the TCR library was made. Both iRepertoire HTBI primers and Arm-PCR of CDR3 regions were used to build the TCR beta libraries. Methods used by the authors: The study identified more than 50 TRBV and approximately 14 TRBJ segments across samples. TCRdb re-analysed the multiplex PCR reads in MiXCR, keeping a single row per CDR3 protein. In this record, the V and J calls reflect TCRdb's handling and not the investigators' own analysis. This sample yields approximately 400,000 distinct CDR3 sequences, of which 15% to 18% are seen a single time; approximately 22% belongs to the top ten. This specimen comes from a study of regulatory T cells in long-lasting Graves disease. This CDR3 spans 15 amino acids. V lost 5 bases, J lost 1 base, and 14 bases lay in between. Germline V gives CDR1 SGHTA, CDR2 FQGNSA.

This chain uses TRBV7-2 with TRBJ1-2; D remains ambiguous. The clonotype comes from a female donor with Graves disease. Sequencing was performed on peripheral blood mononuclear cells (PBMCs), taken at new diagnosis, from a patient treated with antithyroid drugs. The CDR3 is CASSPTETLNYGYTF. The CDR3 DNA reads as TGTGCCAGCAGCCCCACCGAAACACTTAACTATGGCTACACCTTC.